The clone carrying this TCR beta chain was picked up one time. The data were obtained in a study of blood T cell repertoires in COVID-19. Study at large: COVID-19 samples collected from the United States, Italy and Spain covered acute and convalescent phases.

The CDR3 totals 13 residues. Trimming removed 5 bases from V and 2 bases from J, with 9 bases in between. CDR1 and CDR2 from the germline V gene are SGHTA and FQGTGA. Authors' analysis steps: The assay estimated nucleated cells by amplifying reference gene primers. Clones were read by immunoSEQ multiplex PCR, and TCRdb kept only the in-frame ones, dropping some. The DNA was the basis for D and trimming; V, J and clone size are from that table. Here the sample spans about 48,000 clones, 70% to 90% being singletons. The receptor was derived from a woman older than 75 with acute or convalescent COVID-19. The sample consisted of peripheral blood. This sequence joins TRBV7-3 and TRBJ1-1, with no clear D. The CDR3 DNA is TGTGCCAGCAGCCCAGCGGCTAACACTGAAGCTTTCTTT. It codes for CASSPAANTEAFF.